The 3 T cell receptor beta chains below all came from one sample that was sequenced in a study of T cell changes during pregnancy in multiple sclerosis. Data came from immunoSEQ multiplex PCR; TCRdb stores just in-frame clones and leaves some out. The repertoire holds some 43,000 clones, with about 92% as singletons. Sequences were derived from CD8+ T cells from peripheral blood mononuclear cells, sampled in the first trimester of pregnancy. The receptors were gathered from a female donor with multiple sclerosis, enrolled in a pregnancy study.

The V gene is TRBV27, the J gene TRBJ2-3, with 10 bases matching TRBD2. This CDR3 is 16 amino acids long. Trimming cost V 6 bases and J 1 base; bases outside gene matches: 7. The germline V gene encodes CDR1 MNHEY and CDR2 SMNVEV (reference sequence). This CDR3 is CASSNIGLAGTDTQYF. CDR3 nucleotides: TGTGCCAGCAGCAATATAGGACTAGCGGGCACAGATACGCAGTATTTT.

This sequence joins TRBV9 and TRBJ1-2; 8 positions agree with TRBD1. The ends lost 0 bases at V and 3 bases at J; junction bases unmatched: 13. The CDR3 length is 18 residues. Germline V gene lookup returns CDR1 SGDLS and CDR2 YYNGEE. The CDR3 nucleotides are TGTGCCAGCAGCGTAGACGGACAGGGAGGGGCCCTATACTATGGCTACACCTTC. Translating gives CASSVDGQGGALYYGYTF. Full variable domain (outside the CDR3, taken from reference TRBV9 and TRBJ1-2): DSGVTQTPKHLITATGQRVTLRCSPRSGDLSVYWYQQSLDQGLQFLIQYYNGEERAKGNILERFSAQQFPDLHSELNLSSLELGDSALYFCASSVDGQGGALYYGYTFGSGTRLTVV.

The gene calls are TRBV6-4 and TRBJ1-5; 10 bases match TRBD1. V was pared by 0 bases and J by 4 bases, with 3 bases of the junction left unmatched. The CDR3 loop spans 16 amino acids. Germline V gene data show CDR1 as MRHNA and CDR2 as SNTAGT. The CDR3 bases are TGTGCCAGCAGTGACTCGCCGGGACAGGGGAATCAGCCCCAGCATTTT. Its protein is CASSDSPGQGNQPQHF.